One and the same sample provided the 6 T cell receptor beta chains below, sequenced in a study of control samples from healthy donors and cancer patients. The table came from immunoSEQ multiplex PCR; TCRdb's copy has only in-frame clones and leaves some out. The profile shows roughly 160,000 clones, 96% of them singletons. The specimen was blood. These receptors all stem from a woman in her 30s in good health.

The CDR3 loop is CAISESTPPPTF. CDR3 coding DNA: TGTGCCATCAGTGAGTCGACTCCTCCACCCACCTTC. The chain has TRBV10-3 and TRBJ1-2; D ambiguous. CDR3 length: 12 amino acids. The V gene lost 0 bases and the J gene lost 13 bases, with 12 bases spanning the gap. Germline CDR1 reads ENHRY; CDR2 reads SYGVKD.

This rearrangement joins TRBV6-5 to TRBJ1-1; D uncertain. Germline values: CDR1 MNHEY, CDR2 SVGAGI. Deletions cut 6 bases from V and 0 bases from J, with 11 bases between. The CDR3 spans 14 residues. The CDR3 here is CASSPLGVNTEAFF. CDR3 bases: TGTGCCAGCAGCCCGTTGGGAGTGAACACTGAAGCTTTCTTT.

This chain joins TRBV9 and TRBJ2-3; D uncertain. This CDR3 has 16 amino acids. V was trimmed by 4 bases and J by 0 bases, leaving 15 bases between them. CDR1 SGDLS and CDR2 YYNGEE come from the germline V gene. Here the CDR3 DNA reads TGTGCCAGCAGCCCCAGCCAGGTCTCAAGCACAGATACGCAGTATTTT. Translating it yields CASSPSQVSSTDTQYF.

The genes are TRBV28 and TRBJ2-3; 9 bases agree with TRBD1. The V and J ends lost 3 bases and 3 bases, in that order; junction bases with no gene match: 4. From germline, CDR1 is MDHEN and CDR2 SYDVKM. This CDR3 is built from 15 residues. The CDR3, as DNA: TGTGCCAGCAGTTTCGGGACAGGGCGGACAGATACGCAGTATTTT. Translated: CASSFGTGRTDTQYF. The full variable domain, completed using reference TRBV28 and TRBJ2-3, is DVKVTQSSRYLVKRTGEKVFLECVQDMDHENMFWYRQDPGLGLRLIYFSYDVKMKEKGDIPEGYSVSREKKERFSLILESASTNQTSMYLCASSFGTGRTDTQYFGPGTRLTVL.

The V gene is TRBV30, the J gene TRBJ2-5; unclear D gene. The CDR3 runs to 13 residues. V gave up 2 bases and J gave up 10 bases, with 17 bases separating them. Per the germline V gene, CDR1 is GTSNPN and CDR2 is SVGIG (reference sequence). Here the CDR3 DNA reads TGTGCCTGGAGTTCACATAACCCCGGTGGCCAGTACTTC. Translation gives CAWSSHNPGGQYF.

This chain links TRBV12-5 with TRBJ2-3; D could derive from TRBD1 or TRBD2 (6 bases each). Germline values: CDR1 LGHNT, CDR2 FRNRAP. Trimming cost V 3 bases and J 4 bases, with 11 bases left between them. The CDR3 runs 14 residues. Written as DNA, the CDR3 is TGTGCTAGTGGTTTTTGGGGGGCTGCAGATACGCAGTATTTT. It encodes CASGFWGAADTQYF.